This is a list of T cell receptor beta chains from one sample in a study of regulatory T cells in long-lasting Graves disease. TCRdb reprocessed the multiplex PCR reads with MiXCR, giving one entry per CDR3 protein. The repertoire holds around 460,000 distinct CDR3 sequences, around a fifth seen once, with about an eighth in the top ten. The sequenced sample was peripheral blood mononuclear cells (PBMCs), obtained when the disease was refractory, from a patient treated with antithyroid drugs. The receptors stem from a female donor with Graves disease. CDR3s include the opening cysteine and the closing phenylalanine or tryptophan. D genes are given only for firm matches. Size tells how often a clone was seen (once, few, many) or the class of an expanded clone, and some rows leave it out.

CDR3	DNA	V	J	size	D
CASSSLTGGGEKLFF	TGTGCCAGCAGCTCCTTGACAGGGGGAGGTGAAAAACTGTTTTTT	TRBV7-6	TRBJ1-4	NA	TRBD1
CASSFTVNTEAFF	TGTGCCAGCAGCTTTACAGTGAACACTGAAGCTTTCTTT	TRBV11-2	TRBJ1-1	many	NA
CASSYKARGYREQYF	TGTGCCAGCAGTTACAAGGCGCGAGGTTATAGGGAGCAGTACTTC	TRBV6-2/TRBV6-3	TRBJ2-7	many	NA
CASTLSPGLAPLHF	TGTGCCAGCACCCTATCCCCGGGGTTAGCACCCCTCCACTTT	TRBV28	TRBJ1-6	NA	NA
CASSGYRDEQYF	TGTGCCAGCAGTGGATACAGGGACGAGCAGTACTTC	TRBV6-1	TRBJ2-7	NA	NA
CASSPTRDRVDGYTF	TGTGCCAGTAGTCCCACCCGGGACAGGGTCGACGGCTACACCTTC	TRBV19	TRBJ1-2	many	TRBD1
CASSLEGAALWPQHF	TGTGCCAGCAGTTTAGAGGGGGCAGCTCTTTGGCCCCAGCATTTT	TRBV12-3/TRBV12-4	TRBJ1-5	many	TRBD1
CAWSNSGTVNGELFF	TGTGCCTGGAGTAATTCTGGGACAGTCAACGGGGAGCTGTTTTTT	TRBV30	TRBJ2-2	once	TRBD1
CASSFPRGVAFAFF	TGTGCCAGCAGTTTCCCCCGGGGCGTCGCCTTTGCTTTCTTT	TRBV28	TRBJ1-1	few	NA
CASSVREGTEAFF	TGTGCCAGCAGTGTGAGGGAAGGTACTGAAGCTTTCTTT	TRBV2	TRBJ1-1	many	NA
CAWSHLSGTLYEQYF	TGTGCCTGGAGCCACTTATCCGGGACACTCTACGAGCAGTACTTC	TRBV30	TRBJ2-7	NA	NA
CASKPGTSGSDEQFF	TGCGCCAGCAAACCCGGGACTAGCGGGAGTGATGAGCAGTTCTTC	TRBV5-1	TRBJ2-1	NA	TRBD2
CASSWDRGPYEQYF	TGTGCCAGCAGTTGGGACAGGGGGCCATACGAGCAGTACTTC	TRBV27	TRBJ2-7	many	TRBD1
CASRERALGEQYF	TGTGCCAGCAGGGAAAGGGCCTTAGGCGAGCAGTACTTC	TRBV2	TRBJ2-7	many	NA
CASKRGGALGEQYF	TGTGCCAGCAAACGAGGGGGCGCGTTGGGGGAGCAGTACTTC	TRBV12-3/TRBV12-4	TRBJ2-7	many	TRBD1
CASSLTGRSGVTGELFF	TGTGCCAGCAGCTTAACGGGGAGGTCAGGGGTAACCGGGGAGCTGTTTTTT	TRBV7-3	TRBJ2-2	many	NA
CASREPGSQETQYF	TGTGCCAGCAGAGAGCCGGGAAGCCAAGAGACCCAGTACTTC	TRBV28	TRBJ2-5	many	NA
CASSYEKGEKPQHF	TGTGCCAGCAGTTACGAAAAGGGTGAGAAGCCCCAGCATTTT	TRBV6-2/TRBV6-3	TRBJ1-5	many	NA
CASSLARDPYEQYF	TGCGCCAGCAGCTTGGCGCGGGACCCCTACGAGCAGTACTTC	TRBV5-1	TRBJ2-7	NA	NA
CASSLTIDGELFF	TGTGCCAGCAGTTTGACTATTGACGGGGAGCTGTTTTTT	TRBV12-3/TRBV12-4	TRBJ2-2	few	NA
CAISGRDQETQYF	TGTGCCATTAGCGGGAGGGACCAAGAGACCCAGTACTTC	TRBV6-1	TRBJ2-5	many	TRBD2
CASSLVGGADTEAFF	TGCGCCAGCAGCTTGGTAGGGGGCGCGGACACTGAAGCTTTCTTT	TRBV5-1	TRBJ1-1	few	TRBD1
CASSEGQGVGGNTEAFF	TGTGCCAGCAGTGAAGGGCAGGGGGTCGGAGGGAACACTGAAGCTTTCTTT	TRBV2	TRBJ1-1	many	TRBD1
CASSLGEYYGYTF	TGTGCCAGCAGTTTGGGCGAATACTATGGCTACACCTTC	TRBV6-5	TRBJ1-2	many	NA
CSVSGGQGFSYTF	TGCAGCGTAAGTGGGGGCCAGGGCTTCAGCTACACCTTC	TRBV29-1	TRBJ1-2	few	NA
CASSAASGGYEQYF	TGTGCCAGCAGTGCGGCTAGCGGGGGTTACGAGCAGTACTTC	TRBV6-1	TRBJ2-7	many	TRBD2
CASSTRDDNYEQYF	TGTGCCAGCAGTACCCGGGACGACAACTACGAGCAGTACTTC	TRBV12-3/TRBV12-4	TRBJ2-7	many	NA
CASSVDPGTPLHF	TGTGCCAGCAGCGTGGACCCGGGCACCCCCCTCCACTTT	TRBV9	TRBJ1-6	few	NA
CSARPTGIEAFF	TGCAGTGCTAGACCGACAGGAATTGAAGCTTTCTTT	TRBV20-1	TRBJ1-1	many	NA